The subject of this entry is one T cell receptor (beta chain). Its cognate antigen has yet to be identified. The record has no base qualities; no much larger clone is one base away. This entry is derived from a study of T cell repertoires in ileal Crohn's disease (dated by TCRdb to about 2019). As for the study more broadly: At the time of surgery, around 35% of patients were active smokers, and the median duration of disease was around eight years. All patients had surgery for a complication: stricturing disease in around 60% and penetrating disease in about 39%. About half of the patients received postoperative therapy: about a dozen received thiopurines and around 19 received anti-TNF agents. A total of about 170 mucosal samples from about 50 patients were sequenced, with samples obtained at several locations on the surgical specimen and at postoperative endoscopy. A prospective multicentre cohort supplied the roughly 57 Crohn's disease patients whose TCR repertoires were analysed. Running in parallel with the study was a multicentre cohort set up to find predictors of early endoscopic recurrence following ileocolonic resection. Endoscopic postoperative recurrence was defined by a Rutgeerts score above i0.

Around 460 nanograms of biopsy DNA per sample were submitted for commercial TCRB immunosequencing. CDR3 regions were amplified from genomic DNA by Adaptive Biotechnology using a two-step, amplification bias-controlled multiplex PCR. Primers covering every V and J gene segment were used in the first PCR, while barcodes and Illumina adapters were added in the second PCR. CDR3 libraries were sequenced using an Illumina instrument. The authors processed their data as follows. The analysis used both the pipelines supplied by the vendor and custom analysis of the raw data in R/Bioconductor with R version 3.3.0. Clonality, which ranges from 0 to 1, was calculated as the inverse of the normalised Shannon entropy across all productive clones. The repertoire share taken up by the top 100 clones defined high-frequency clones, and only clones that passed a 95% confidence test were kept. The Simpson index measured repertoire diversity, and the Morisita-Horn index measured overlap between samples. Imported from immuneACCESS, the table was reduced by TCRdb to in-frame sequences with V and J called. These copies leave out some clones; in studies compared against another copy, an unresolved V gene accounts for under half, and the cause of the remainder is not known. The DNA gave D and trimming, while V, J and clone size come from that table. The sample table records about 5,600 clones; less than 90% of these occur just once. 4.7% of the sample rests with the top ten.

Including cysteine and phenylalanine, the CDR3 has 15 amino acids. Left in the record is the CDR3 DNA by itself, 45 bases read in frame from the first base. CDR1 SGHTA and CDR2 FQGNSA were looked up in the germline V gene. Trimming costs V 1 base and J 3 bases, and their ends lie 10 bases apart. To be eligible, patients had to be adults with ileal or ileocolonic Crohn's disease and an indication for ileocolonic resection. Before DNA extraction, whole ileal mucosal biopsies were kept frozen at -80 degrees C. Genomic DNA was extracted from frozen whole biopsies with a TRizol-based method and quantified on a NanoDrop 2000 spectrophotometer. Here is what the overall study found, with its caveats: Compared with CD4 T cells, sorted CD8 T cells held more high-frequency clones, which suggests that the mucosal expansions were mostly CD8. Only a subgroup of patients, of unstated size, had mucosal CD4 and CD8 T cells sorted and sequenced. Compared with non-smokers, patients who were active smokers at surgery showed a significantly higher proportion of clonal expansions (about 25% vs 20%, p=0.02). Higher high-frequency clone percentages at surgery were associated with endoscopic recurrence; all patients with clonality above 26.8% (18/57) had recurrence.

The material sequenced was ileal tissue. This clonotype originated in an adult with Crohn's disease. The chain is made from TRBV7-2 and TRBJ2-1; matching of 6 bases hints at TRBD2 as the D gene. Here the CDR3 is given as CASSLVGGDYNEQFF. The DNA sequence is TGTGCCAGCAGCTTAGTGGGGGGAGACTACAATGAGCAGTTCTTC. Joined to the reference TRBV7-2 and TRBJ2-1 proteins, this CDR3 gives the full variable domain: GAGVSQSPSNKVTEKGKDVELRCDPISGHTALYWYRQSLGQGLEFLIYFQGNSAPDKSGLPSDRFSAERTGGSVSTLTIQRTQQEDSAVYLCASSLVGGDYNEQFFGPGTRLTVL.